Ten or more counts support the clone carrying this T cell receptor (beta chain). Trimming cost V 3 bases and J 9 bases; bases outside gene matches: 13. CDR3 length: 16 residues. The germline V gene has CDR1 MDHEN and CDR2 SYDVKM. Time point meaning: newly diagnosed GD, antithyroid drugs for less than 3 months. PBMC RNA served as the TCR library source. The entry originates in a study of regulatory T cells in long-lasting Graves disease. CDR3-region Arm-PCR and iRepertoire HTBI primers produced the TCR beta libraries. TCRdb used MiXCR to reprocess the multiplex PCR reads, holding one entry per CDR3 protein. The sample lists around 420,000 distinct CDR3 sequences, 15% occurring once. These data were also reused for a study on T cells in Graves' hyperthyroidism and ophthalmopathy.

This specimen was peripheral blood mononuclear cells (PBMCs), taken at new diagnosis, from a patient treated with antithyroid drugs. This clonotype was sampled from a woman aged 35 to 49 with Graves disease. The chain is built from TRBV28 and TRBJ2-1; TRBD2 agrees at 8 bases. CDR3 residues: CASSFRTSGVTAEQFF. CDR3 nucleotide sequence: TGTGCCAGCAGTTTCCGAACTAGCGGAGTTACAGCTGAGCAGTTCTTC.